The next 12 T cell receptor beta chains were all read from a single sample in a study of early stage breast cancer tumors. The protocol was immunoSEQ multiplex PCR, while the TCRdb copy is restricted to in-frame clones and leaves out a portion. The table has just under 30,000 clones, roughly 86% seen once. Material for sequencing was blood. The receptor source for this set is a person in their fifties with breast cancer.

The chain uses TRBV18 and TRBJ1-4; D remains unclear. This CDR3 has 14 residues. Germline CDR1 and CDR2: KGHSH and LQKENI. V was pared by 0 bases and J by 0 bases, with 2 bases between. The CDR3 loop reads CASSPPSTNEKLFF. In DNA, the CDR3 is TGTGCCAGCTCACCACCTTCAACTAATGAAAAACTGTTTTTT. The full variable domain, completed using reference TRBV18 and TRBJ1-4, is NAGVMQNPRHLVRRRGQEARLRCSPMKGHSHVYWYRQLPEEGLKFMVYLQKENIIDESGMPKERFSAEFPKEGPSILRIQQVVRGDSAAYFCASSPPSTNEKLFFGSGTQLSVL.

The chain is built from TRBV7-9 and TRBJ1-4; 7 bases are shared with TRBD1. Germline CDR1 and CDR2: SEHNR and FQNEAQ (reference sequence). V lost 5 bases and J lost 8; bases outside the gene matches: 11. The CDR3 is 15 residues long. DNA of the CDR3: TGTGCCAGCAGCGATCAAACAGGGGTAGGGGAAAAACTGTTTTTT. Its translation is CASSDQTGVGEKLFF.

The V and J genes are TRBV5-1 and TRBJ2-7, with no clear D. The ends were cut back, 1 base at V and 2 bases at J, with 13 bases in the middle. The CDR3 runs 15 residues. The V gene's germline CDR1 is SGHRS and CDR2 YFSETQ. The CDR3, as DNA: TGCGCCAGCAGCTTGTTATCAACCGGAGCCTACGAGCAGTACTTC. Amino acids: CASSLLSTGAYEQYF.

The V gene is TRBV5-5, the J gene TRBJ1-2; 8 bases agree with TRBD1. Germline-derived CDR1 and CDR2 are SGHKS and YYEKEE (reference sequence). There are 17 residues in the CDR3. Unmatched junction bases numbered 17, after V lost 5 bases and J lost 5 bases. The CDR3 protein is CASSSTLSPGGAYGYTF. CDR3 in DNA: TGTGCCAGCAGTTCGACCCTCTCCCCAGGGGGCGCATATGGCTACACCTTC.

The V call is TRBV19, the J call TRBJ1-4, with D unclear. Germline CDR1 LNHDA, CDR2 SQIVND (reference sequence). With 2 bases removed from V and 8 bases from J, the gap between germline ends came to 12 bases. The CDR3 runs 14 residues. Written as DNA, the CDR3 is TGTGCCAGTAGTATAAGTTTCGGGGTCGAAAAACTGTTTTTT. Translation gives CASSISFGVEKLFF.

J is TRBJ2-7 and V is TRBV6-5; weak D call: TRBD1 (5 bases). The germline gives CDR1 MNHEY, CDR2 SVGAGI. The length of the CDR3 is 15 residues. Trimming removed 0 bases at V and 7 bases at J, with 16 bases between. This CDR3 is CASSYSQGLSREQYF. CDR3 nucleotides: TGTGCCAGCAGTTACTCGCAGGGATTGTCGAGGGAGCAGTACTTC.

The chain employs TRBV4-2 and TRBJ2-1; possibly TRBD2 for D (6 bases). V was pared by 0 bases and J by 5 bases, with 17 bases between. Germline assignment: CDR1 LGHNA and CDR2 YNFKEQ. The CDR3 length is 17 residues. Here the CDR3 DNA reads TGTGCCAGCAGCCAAGACCCGGGGGTGGGGCCTAACAATGAGCAGTTCTTC. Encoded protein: CASSQDPGVGPNNEQFF.

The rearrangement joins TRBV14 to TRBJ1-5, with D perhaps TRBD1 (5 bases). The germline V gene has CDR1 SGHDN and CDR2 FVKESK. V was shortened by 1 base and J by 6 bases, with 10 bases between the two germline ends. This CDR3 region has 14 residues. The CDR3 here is CASSQAGGGQPQHF. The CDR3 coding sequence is TGTGCCAGCAGCCAAGCCGGGGGGGGTCAGCCCCAGCATTTT.

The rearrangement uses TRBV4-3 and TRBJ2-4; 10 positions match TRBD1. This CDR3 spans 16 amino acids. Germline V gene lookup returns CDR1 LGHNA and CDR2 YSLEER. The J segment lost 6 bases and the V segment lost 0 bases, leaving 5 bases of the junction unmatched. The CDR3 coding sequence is TGCGCCAGCAGCCAAGATAGACAGGGGGCGGGAAACATTCAGTACTTC. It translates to CASSQDRQGAGNIQYF.

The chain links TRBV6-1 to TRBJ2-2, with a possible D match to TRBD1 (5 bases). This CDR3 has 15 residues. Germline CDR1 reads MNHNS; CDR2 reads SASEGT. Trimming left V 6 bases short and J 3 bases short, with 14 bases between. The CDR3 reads CASRPGPTDTGELFF. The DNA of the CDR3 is TGTGCCAGCAGACCGGGCCCGACAGACACCGGGGAGCTGTTTTTT.

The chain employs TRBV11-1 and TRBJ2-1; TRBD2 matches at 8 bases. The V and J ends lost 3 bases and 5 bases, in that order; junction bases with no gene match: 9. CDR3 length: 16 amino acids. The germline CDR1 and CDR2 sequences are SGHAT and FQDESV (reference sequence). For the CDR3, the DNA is TGTGCCAGCAGCTTCACTAGCGGAGGACTCCACAATGAGCAGTTCTTC. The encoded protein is CASSFTSGGLHNEQFF.

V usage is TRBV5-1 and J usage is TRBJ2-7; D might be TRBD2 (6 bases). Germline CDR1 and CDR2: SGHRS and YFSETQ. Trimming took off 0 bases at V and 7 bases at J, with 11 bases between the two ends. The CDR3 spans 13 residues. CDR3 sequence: CASSLVAGGEQYF. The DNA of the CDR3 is TGCGCCAGCAGCTTGGTGGCCGGGGGTGAGCAGTACTTC.